Below, 13 T cell receptor beta chains from the same sample are listed, as sequenced in a study of Ad26.COV2.S vaccination and SARS-CoV-2 variants. The protocol was immunoSEQ multiplex PCR, while the TCRdb copy is restricted to in-frame clones and leaves out a portion. The table records roughly 350,000 clones, roughly 91% of them present only once. Treatment reported: roughly 18 received Ad26.COV2.S at low or high dose, single or two shots; roughly five received placebo; per-sample allocation not given. At day 63 after the first vaccine or placebo injection, samples were drawn. The sequences come from peripheral blood, collected in a trial of Ad26.COV2.S vaccine versus placebo. The receptors here all came from a person between 18 and 59 years old who received the Ad26.COV2.S COVID-19 vaccine or a placebo.

The chain couples TRBV27 to TRBJ1-5, with 7 bases lining up with TRBD1. The CDR3 runs to 15 residues. With V trimmed by 5 bases and J by 2 bases, 6 bases remained unmatched. Germline-derived CDR1 and CDR2 are MNHEY and SMNVEV (reference sequence). CDR3 sequence (DNA): TGTGCCAGCAGTCCGGGACAGCGAGGCAATCAGCCCCAGCATTTT. Amino acid sequence: CASSPGQRGNQPQHF.

The chain is built from TRBV14 and TRBJ1-4; TRBD1 is a possible D gene (6 bases). Germline V gene sequence: CDR1 SGHDN, CDR2 FVKESK. The CDR3 extends over 13 amino acids. V was cut by 4 bases and J by 7 bases, with 10 bases left in between. The chain's CDR3 is CASSLWGREKLFF. In DNA form, the CDR3 reads TGTGCCAGCAGCCTGTGGGGGCGTGAAAAACTGTTTTTT.

The V call is TRBV7-8, the J call TRBJ2-2; D gene uncertain. The CDR3 covers 14 residues. Per germline, CDR1 SGHVS and CDR2 FQNEAQ. The V end lost 5 bases, the J end lost 5 bases, and 12 bases lay between the germline ends. The CDR3 loop reads CASSPRTGTGELFF. CDR3 DNA: TGTGCCAGCAGCCCTCGGACGGGTACCGGGGAGCTGTTTTTT.

V is TRBV5-6 and J is TRBJ1-4; a possible D gene is TRBD1 (6 bases). Germline V gives CDR1 SGHDT, CDR2 YYEEEE. This CDR3 has 13 residues. V lost 0 bases and J lost 8, with 8 bases in between. The CDR3 reads CASSLGTAEKLFF. CDR3 DNA: TGTGCCAGCAGCTTGGGGACAGCCGAAAAACTGTTTTTT. The full variable domain, with the rest looked up from reference TRBV5-6 and TRBJ1-4, is DAGVTQSPTHLIKTRGQQVTLRCSPKSGHDTVSWYQQALGQGPQFIFQYYEEEERQRGNFPDRFSGHQFPNYSSELNVNALLLGDSALYLCASSLGTAEKLFFGSGTQLSVL.

The J gene is TRBJ2-1, the V gene TRBV11-3; 10 bases map to TRBD1. V gave up 1 base and J gave up 3 bases; unmatched junction bases: 6. Looked up from germline, CDR1 is SGHNT and CDR2 is YENEEA. CDR3 size: 17 residues. The CDR3 DNA is TGTGCCAGCAGCTTAGGGCTCGGACAGGGGGTCTACAATGAGCAGTTCTTC. It codes for CASSLGLGQGVYNEQFF.

The V and J genes are TRBV18 and TRBJ2-3; possibly TRBD1 or TRBD2 for D (7 bases each). Germline loops: CDR1 KGHSH, CDR2 LQKENI. The V end lost 4 bases, the J end lost 0 bases, and 20 bases lay between the germline ends. The CDR3 is made up of 18 amino acids. The CDR3 here is CASSLLQGLAASTDTQYF. CDR3 DNA sequence: TGTGCCAGCTCACTCCTACAGGGGCTAGCGGCTAGCACAGATACGCAGTATTTT.

This chain uses TRBV19 with TRBJ1-5; 8 nucleotides agree with TRBD1. This CDR3 contains 15 residues. The germline gives CDR1 LNHDA, CDR2 SQIVND (reference sequence). Trimming cost V 7 bases and J 8 bases; bases outside gene matches: 13. This CDR3 is CASNRSGGNGEPQHF. The DNA for the CDR3 is TGTGCCAGTAACCGATCAGGGGGCAATGGCGAGCCCCAGCATTTT.

The V call is TRBV7-9, the J call TRBJ2-1; maybe TRBD2 (6 bases). Germline V gene sequence: CDR1 SEHNR, CDR2 FQNEAQ (reference sequence). V lost 4 bases and J lost 5, with 15 bases in between. The CDR3 has 15 residues. The CDR3 is CASSSTSGEDNEQFF. As DNA, the CDR3 is TGTGCCAGCAGCTCCACATCGGGGGAGGACAATGAGCAGTTCTTC.

This clone turned up a few times. The chain uses TRBV4-1 and TRBJ1-2, with D uncertain. The CDR3 sequence is 12 residues long. Trimming stripped 3 bases from V and 2 bases from J, with 4 bases between. Germline CDR1 and CDR2: MGHRA and YSYEKL. The CDR3, as DNA: TGCGCCAGCAGCCAGGGGAACTATGGCTACACCTTC. Translated: CASSQGNYGYTF.

The CDR3 DNA reads as TGCGCCAGCAGCCACCCCCTAGCGGGAGGGTCAGATACGCAGTATTTT. Translation gives CASSHPLAGGSDTQYF. This chain joins TRBV4-1 and TRBJ2-3; TRBD2 agrees at 12 bases. CDR1 and CDR2 from the germline V gene are MGHRA and YSYEKL. The CDR3 is made up of 16 amino acids. V lost 3 bases to trimming and J lost 4 bases; unmatched junction nucleotides: 5.

Notes on this clone: Distinct nucleotide sequences in the sample also encode this CDR3. The chain employs TRBV5-6 and TRBJ1-2; no definite D call. The CDR3 loop spans 13 amino acids. CDR1 is SGHDT and CDR2 is YYEEEE in the germline V gene. V was pared by 0 bases and J by 2 bases, with 5 bases between. CDR3 in amino acids: CASSLGGNYGYTF. DNA for the CDR3: TGTGCCAGCAGCTTGGGAGGGAACTATGGCTACACCTTC. The variable domain in full, with the rest retrieved from reference TRBV5-6 and TRBJ1-2, is DAGVTQSPTHLIKTRGQQVTLRCSPKSGHDTVSWYQQALGQGPQFIFQYYEEEERQRGNFPDRFSGHQFPNYSSELNVNALLLGDSALYLCASSLGGNYGYTFGSGTRLTVV.

V gene TRBV5-1 combines with J gene TRBJ2-2; TRBD1 aligns across 8 bases. The CDR3 extends over 14 amino acids. Germline V lookup: CDR1 SGHRS, CDR2 YFSETQ. After removal of 0 bases from V and 7 bases from J, the junction contained 2 bases not matched to a gene. CDR3: CASSLVQGVGELFF. CDR3 in DNA: TGCGCCAGCAGCTTGGTACAGGGGGTCGGGGAGCTGTTTTTT. The full variable domain, with the rest looked up from reference TRBV5-1 and TRBJ2-2, is KAGVTQTPRYLIKTRGQQVTLSCSPISGHRSVSWYQQTPGQGLQFLFEYFSETQRNKGNFPGRFSGRQFSNSRSEMNVSTLELGDSALYLCASSLVQGVGELFFGEGSRLTVL.

The V gene is TRBV30, the J gene TRBJ1-6; TRBD1 matches at 7 bases. The J segment lost 0 bases and the V segment lost 3 bases, leaving 2 bases of the junction unmatched. Germline V CDR1 and CDR2: GTSNPN, SVGIG (reference sequence). The length of the CDR3 is 15 residues. The CDR3 DNA is TGTGCCTGGAGAGGGGACAGCTCCTATAATTCACCCCTCCACTTT. This sequence encodes CAWRGDSSYNSPLHF.